The 8 T cell receptor beta chains given below trace back to one sample, sequenced in a study of read filtering for tumor transcriptome and immune sequencing (dated by TCRdb to the early 2020s). Reads for this sample came from an Illumina HiSeq 4000. TCR libraries were constructed from approximately 0.4 ug RNA using the Immunoverse kit, and molecular barcoded adaptors covering alpha/delta and beta/gamma chains were employed. TCRdb passed the public sequencing reads through fastp at Q25 and MiXCR, retaining productive beta sequences. Records with the same CDR3 protein are collapsed into one entry carrying the most frequent genes and DNA. The sample table lists approximately 140,000 distinct CDR3 sequences, around 13% of them with a count of one. Around 8.3% of the sample belongs to the ten largest clones. The sequenced sample consisted of a population of CD138-negative cells sorted from bone marrow. The cell subset or site label, read with the paper, signifies: bone marrow mononuclear cells depleted of CD138+ plasma/myeloma cells by negative magnetic selection. The receptors were sampled from a donor older than 35 with multiple myeloma.

The table lists this clonotype with a few counts. The chain has TRBV19 and TRBJ2-7; D is ambiguous. V lost 3 bases and J 0 bases, leaving 9 bases between the germline ends. There are 14 residues in the CDR3. The germline V gene encodes CDR1 LNHDA and CDR2 SQIVND (reference sequence). For the CDR3, the DNA is TGTGCCAGTAGTATGCTGTGGAACTCCTACGAGCAGTACTTC. Protein product: CASSMLWNSYEQYF. Looking up the rest from reference TRBV19 and TRBJ2-7 gives the full variable domain: DGGITQSPKYLFRKEGQNVTLSCEQNLNHDAMYWYRQDPGQGLRLIYYSQIVNDFQKGDIAEGYSVSREKKESFPLTVTSAQKNPTAFYLCASSMLWNSYEQYFGPGTRLTVT.

The chain uses TRBV7-9 and TRBJ2-1; 7 nucleotides align to TRBD2. V dropped 1 base and J dropped 1; count of bases not matched to a gene: 4. Germline CDR1 and CDR2: SEHNR and FQNEAQ (reference sequence). This CDR3 comprises 16 residues. CDR3 region: CASSLGTRGSYNEQFF. The CDR3 DNA sequence: TGTGCCAGCAGCTTAGGGACTAGGGGATCCTACAATGAGCAGTTCTTC.

This clonotype was found many times. This rearrangement joins TRBV12-3 or TRBV12-4 to TRBJ2-2; the D is unclear. This CDR3 is built from 17 residues. V was shortened by 3 bases and J by 3 bases, with 17 bases between the two germline ends. The CDR3, as DNA: TGTGCCAGCAGTTTCCCAACTTATGGGTCCGACACCGGGGAGCTGTTTTTT. Its protein product is CASSFPTYGSDTGELFF.

Many counts were recorded for this clonotype. V and J are TRBV9 and TRBJ2-1, with TRBD2 identical over 10 bases. CDR1 is SGDLS and CDR2 is YYNGEE in the germline V gene. V lost 4 bases, J lost 0 bases, and 4 bases stayed unmatched. The CDR3 covers 16 residues. CDR3 amino acids: CASSTASGSSYNEQFF. CDR3 DNA sequence: TGTGCCAGCAGCACCGCTAGCGGGAGCTCCTACAATGAGCAGTTCTTC.

The genes are TRBV13 and TRBJ2-7, with D tentatively TRBD2 (6 bases). Germline loops: CDR1 PRHDT, CDR2 FYEKMQ (reference sequence). Trimming pared 0 bases from V and 4 bases from J, leaving 22 bases between. The CDR3 is 18 residues long. The CDR3 is CASSLGPPGAGSAYEQYF. DNA for the CDR3: TGTGCCAGCAGCTTAGGACCCCCCGGAGCGGGCAGTGCTTACGAGCAGTACTTC.

This chain uses TRBV5-1 with TRBJ2-6; D call uncertain. The V gene's germline CDR1 is SGHRS and CDR2 YFSETQ. Trimming shortened V by 4 bases and J by 0 bases, and 11 bases separated the two germline ends. The CDR3 extends over 16 amino acids. CDR3 DNA sequence: TGCGCCAGCAGCGCTTTGCCTCTCTCTGGGGCCAACGTCCTGACTTTC. Protein sequence: CASSALPLSGANVLTF.

This clonotype was observed many times. V is TRBV3-1 and J is TRBJ2-1; 13 nucleotides match TRBD2. Germline V gene lookup returns CDR1 LGHDT and CDR2 YNNKEL (reference sequence). The CDR3 sequence is 20 residues long. V shed 0 bases and J 0 bases; nucleotides not matched to a gene: 8. The CDR3: CASSQDGTSGELGSYNEQFF. The CDR3 DNA reads as TGTGCCAGCAGCCAAGATGGGACTAGCGGGGAGTTGGGCTCCTACAATGAGCAGTTCTTC.

As for this clonotype: This clone may be a read error of a much larger clone one base away. The chain joins TRBV25-1 to TRBJ1-5; possible D gene TRBD1, 5 bases. This CDR3 contains 13 residues. The V gene lost 4 bases and the J gene lost 11 bases, with 15 bases spanning the gap. Per the germline V gene, CDR1 is MGHDK and CDR2 is SYGVNS. The CDR3: CASSGYVGGAQHF. CDR3 sequence (DNA): TGTGCCAGCAGTGGATATGTAGGAGGGGCCCAGCATTTT. The variable domain in full, with the rest retrieved from reference TRBV25-1 and TRBJ1-5, is EADIYQTPRYLVIGTGKKITLECSQTMGHDKMYWYQQDPGMELHLIHYSYGVNSTEKGDLSSESTVSRIRTEHFPLTLESARPSHTSQYLCASSGYVGGAQHFGDGTRLSIL.